A selection of T cell receptor beta chains follows, all from one sample in a study of CD8 T cells in Susac syndrome. Each CDR3 protein gets one entry after TCRdb re-called the immunoSEQ multiplex PCR reads with MiXCR. The table includes around 62,000 distinct CDR3 sequences, around nine tenths detected once. The sequencing sample was made of CD8+ T cells from PBMCs. All receptors come from a human donor in good health. The CDR3 runs from the conserved cysteine through the conserved F or W. D genes are given only for firm matches. Clone size, where shown, is once, few, many, or a class for clones that have expanded.

size | J | V | D | length | CDR3 | DNA
- | TRBJ1-1 | TRBV7-2 | TRBD1 | 16 | CASSWTGVRSNTEAFF | TGTGCCAGCAGCTGGACAGGGGTAAGATCGAACACTGAAGCTTTCTTT
- | TRBJ2-7 | TRBV5-4 | TRBD1 | 16 | CASRPDQGAGIDEQYF | TGTGCCAGCAGGCCGGACCAGGGGGCCGGGATCGACGAGCAGTACTTC
- | TRBJ2-4 | TRBV4-3 | - | 15 | CASSQGSEGKNIQYF | TGCGCCAGCAGCCAAGGGAGCGAAGGCAAAAACATTCAGTACTTC
- | TRBJ1-2 | TRBV30 | - | 14 | CAWSVRFWRDGYTF | TGTGCCTGGAGTGTACGGTTTTGGAGGGATGGCTACACCTTC
- | TRBJ1-6 | TRBV6-6 | - | 12 | CASSPAESPLHF | TGTGCCAGCAGCCCCGCGGAATCACCCCTCCACTTT
once | TRBJ1-2 | TRBV7-9 | - | 12 | CATFGQKYGYTF | TGTGCCACTTTCGGACAGAAATATGGCTACACCTTC
- | TRBJ1-2 | TRBV5-1 | - | 12 | CASSPGTFPDTF | TGCGCCAGCAGCCCCGGGACGTTCCCCGACACCTTC
- | TRBJ2-1 | TRBV5-6 | TRBD2 | 16 | CASSARTSGVYNEQFF | TGTGCCAGCAGCGCCCGGACTAGCGGGGTCTACAATGAGCAGTTCTTC
- | TRBJ2-3 | TRBV30 | - | 10 | CAWGLDTQYF | TGTGCCTGGGGTCTGGATACGCAGTATTTT
- | TRBJ1-1 | TRBV4-1 | - | 12 | CASSQVYTEAFF | TGCGCCAGCAGCCAAGTGTACACTGAAGCTTTCTTT
- | TRBJ1-5 | TRBV7-9 | TRBD1 | 15 | CASSPTGGDNQPQHF | TGTGCCAGCAGCCCCACAGGGGGTGACAATCAGCCCCAGCATTTT
few | TRBJ1-5 | TRBV6-1 | - | 15 | CASSLFGESNQPQHF | TGTGCCAGCAGTCTTTTTGGGGAGAGCAATCAGCCCCAGCATTTT
- | TRBJ2-1 | TRBV5-4 | - | 17 | CASSLKIPGTVYNERFF | TGTGCCAGCAGCCTGAAGATCCCCGGGACTGTCTACAATGAGCGGTTCTTC
- | TRBJ2-1 | TRBV20-1 | TRBD1 | 15 | CSAREPGTGPHEQFF | TGCAGTGCTAGGGAGCCCGGGACAGGGCCCCATGAGCAGTTCTTC
once | TRBJ2-7 | TRBV9 | TRBD1 | 15 | CASSGGDRATGEQYF | TGTGCCAGCAGCGGAGGGGACAGGGCAACGGGGGAGCAGTACTTC
- | TRBJ2-7 | TRBV6-6 | TRBD1 | 15 | CASSLTGDSSYEQYF | TGTGCCAGCAGCCTGACAGGGGATAGCTCCTACGAGCAGTACTTC
- | TRBJ1-1 | TRBV25-1 | - | 11 | CASTQGAEAFF | TGTGCCAGCACACAGGGCGCTGAAGCTTTCTTT
- | TRBJ2-7 | TRBV2 | - | 16 | CASSEGLTSSAYEQYF | TGTGCCAGCAGTGAAGGGCTGACCAGTTCAGCCTACGAGCAGTACTTC
- | TRBJ2-3 | TRBV9 | - | 16 | CASSVGTVSDLDTQYF | TGTGCCAGCAGCGTAGGCACAGTTTCTGACCTAGATACGCAGTATTTT
- | TRBJ2-3 | TRBV9 | - | 15 | CASSVGGLALDTQYF | TGTGCCAGCAGCGTAGGTGGCCTAGCCCTAGATACGCAGTATTTT
- | TRBJ1-5 | TRBV4-1 | - | 14 | CASSPGAGNQPQHF | TGCGCCAGCAGCCCGGGGGCTGGCAATCAGCCCCAGCATTTT
- | TRBJ1-1 | TRBV4-1 | - | 16 | CASSQEDSLMNTEAFF | TGCGCCAGCAGCCAAGAGGACAGTTTAATGAACACTGAAGCTTTCTTT
- | TRBJ2-5 | TRBV5-4 | - | 17 | CASSLTGLGPFQETQYF | TGTGCCAGCAGCTTGACGGGGTTGGGGCCTTTCCAAGAGACCCAGTACTTC
- | TRBJ1-4 | TRBV11-1 | - | 14 | CASSGGATNEKLFF | TGTGCCAGCAGCGGGGGAGCAACTAATGAAAAACTGTTTTTT